The 2 T cell receptor beta chains listed next were all sequenced from one sample in a study of a mutant IDH1 vaccine in newly diagnosed glioma. Assay: immunoSEQ multiplex PCR; the TCRdb copy retains only in-frame clones and omits some. The repertoire holds 50,000 to 70,000 clones, with roughly 84% as singletons. As to time point: week 23, last vaccination. Doses consisted of 300 ug of mutant IDH1 20-mer peptide each, paired with topical imiquimod. These TCRs are of unknown antigen specificity. The sample in question was PBMCs, obtained from a glioma patient whose treatment included an IDH1 peptide vaccine. The receptors derive from a man aged 18 to 30 with glioma.

The rearrangement links TRBV5-1 to TRBJ1-4, with 7 nucleotides matching TRBD1. Germline values: CDR1 SGHRS, CDR2 YFSETQ. The CDR3 length is 13 residues. J was trimmed by 10 bases and V by 0 bases; bases with no gene match: 3. The CDR3 is CASSLGDRGKLFF. Written as DNA, the CDR3 is TGCGCCAGCAGCTTGGGGGACAGAGGAAAACTGTTTTTT. The variable domain in full, completed from reference TRBV5-1 and TRBJ1-4, reads KAGVTQTPRYLIKTRGQQVTLSCSPISGHRSVSWYQQTPGQGLQFLFEYFSETQRNKGNFPGRFSGRQFSNSRSEMNVSTLELGDSALYLCASSLGDRGKLFFGSGTQLSVL.

The chain couples TRBV5-8 to TRBJ2-5; D may be TRBD1 or TRBD2 (6 bases each). Between the trimmed V and J ends, which lost 0 bases and 4 bases, there was a span of 13 bases. CDR1 is SGHTS and CDR2 is YDEGEE in the germline V gene. The CDR3 sequence is 15 residues long. As DNA, the CDR3 is TGTGCCAGCAGCTTGGGGGGGGCGTTAGGAGAGACCCAGTACTTC. It specifies CASSLGGALGETQYF.